This entry lists 14 T cell receptor beta chains sequenced from one sample in a study of T cells in localized non-small cell lung cancer. Produced via immunoSEQ multiplex PCR; TCRdb's table is partial and in-frame only. The sample includes tens of thousands of clones, 88% of them seen just once. The specimen comprised peripheral blood, sampled before any cancer treatment. Receptor source: a woman aged 35 to 69 with stage I squamous cell lung carcinoma.

The rearrangement uses TRBV11-2 and TRBJ2-2; 8 bases agree with TRBD1. The germline V gene has CDR1 SGHAT and CDR2 FQNNGV. This CDR3 comprises 14 residues. Germline trimming cut 4 bases from V and 5 bases from J; bases unmatched to any gene: 3. CDR3 coding DNA: TGTGCCAGCAGCTCCTACAGGGGGACCGGGGAGCTGTTTTTT. This encodes CASSSYRGTGELFF. The entire variable domain, with the rest obtained from reference TRBV11-2 and TRBJ2-2, is as follows: EAGVAQSPRYKIIEKRQSVAFWCNPISGHATLYWYQQILGQGPKLLIQFQNNGVVDDSQLPKDRFSAERLKGVDSTLKIQPAKLEDSAVYLCASSSYRGTGELFFGEGSRLTVL.

V and J are TRBV19 and TRBJ1-1; weak D call: TRBD1 (5 bases). Trimming left V 5 bases short and J 0 bases short, with 13 bases between. CDR1 is LNHDA, CDR2 SQIVND, per germline (reference sequence). The CDR3 spans 15 residues. The CDR3 nucleotides read TGTGCCAGTAGTGATACAGGTCCCATGAACACTGAAGCTTTCTTT. Encoded protein: CASSDTGPMNTEAFF.

The chain couples TRBV2 to TRBJ1-2; the D is unclear. The CDR3 has 13 amino acids. The V end was cut by 2 bases, the J end by 1 base, with 5 bases between. From germline, CDR1 is SNHLY and CDR2 FYNNEI. CDR3 protein: CASSETVNYGYTF. CDR3 in DNA: TGTGCCAGCAGTGAAACTGTTAACTATGGCTACACCTTC. The entire variable domain, with the rest obtained from reference TRBV2 and TRBJ1-2, is as follows: EPEVTQTPSHQVTQMGQEVILRCVPISNHLYFYWYRQILGQKVEFLVSFYNNEISEKSEIFDDQFSVERPDGSNFTLKIRSTKLEDSAMYFCASSETVNYGYTFGSGTRLTVV.

This chain uses TRBV11-1 with TRBJ2-3; 9 nucleotides align to TRBD1. The CDR3 contains 15 residues. V was clipped by 6 bases and J by 3 bases; unmatched bases: 7. Germline lookup yields CDR1 SGHAT and CDR2 FQDESV (reference sequence). This CDR3 reads CASREAGTGTDTQYF. The CDR3 DNA follows: TGTGCCAGCAGAGAGGCCGGGACAGGGACAGATACGCAGTATTTT.

The V gene is TRBV6-7, the J gene TRBJ1-2; 10 nucleotides agree with TRBD1. TRBV6-7 is flagged as an ORF with uncertain function. V lost 2 bases to trimming and J lost 10 bases; unmatched junction nucleotides: 7. The CDR3 extends over 14 amino acids. CDR3 residues: CASSYRGQGTPYTF. CDR3 DNA sequence: TGTGCCAGCAGTTACCGGGGACAGGGGACCCCCTACACCTTC.

This chain links TRBV9 with TRBJ2-1, with 12 nucleotides matching TRBD2. The CDR3 length is 23 residues. With 0 bases clipped from V and 0 bases from J, the junction kept 19 bases outside the gene matches. Per the germline V gene, CDR1 is SGDLS and CDR2 is YYNGEE. The CDR3 reads CASSVAGVATRTSGDYSYNEQFF. The CDR3 nucleotides read TGTGCCAGCAGCGTAGCAGGAGTGGCTACAAGGACTAGCGGGGATTACTCCTACAATGAGCAGTTCTTC.

This sequence joins TRBV10-2 and TRBJ1-1; D is ambiguous. Germline V gene data show CDR1 as WSHSY and CDR2 as SAAADI. Deletions cut 0 bases from V and 1 base from J, with 18 bases between. The CDR3 extends over 18 amino acids. The CDR3 loop reads CASSESRVMELGNTEAFF. The CDR3 DNA reads as TGCGCCAGCAGTGAGTCCCGGGTGATGGAGTTAGGGAACACTGAAGCTTTCTTT.

The chain is built from TRBV6-5 and TRBJ1-2; D gene uncertain. Germline lookup yields CDR1 MNHEY and CDR2 SVGAGI. This CDR3 region has 14 residues. Trimming left V 5 bases short and J 4 bases short, with 14 bases between. CDR3 coding DNA: TGTGCCAGCAGTAGTGGCGACGGCGGCTATGGCTACACCTTC. Translation: CASSSGDGGYGYTF.

The J gene is TRBJ2-5, the V gene TRBV5-1; D is unclear. Looked up from germline, CDR1 is SGHRS and CDR2 is YFSETQ. V shed 2 bases and J shed 1 base, with 9 bases lying between them. This CDR3 is 14 amino acids long. The CDR3 region is CASSLEVSQETQYF. CDR3 bases: TGCGCCAGCAGCTTAGAGGTGTCCCAAGAGACCCAGTACTTC.

V and J are TRBV6-6 and TRBJ1-2; D gene ambiguous. CDR1 and CDR2 (germline): MNHNY, SVGAGI (reference sequence). Deletions cut 2 bases from V and 0 bases from J, with 7 bases between. This CDR3 contains 14 residues. For the CDR3, the DNA is TGTGCCAGCAGTTACCGGGGTTCTAACTATGGCTACACCTTC. Translated, it gives CASSYRGSNYGYTF.

The chain has TRBV12-5 and TRBJ1-5; 8 bases are shared with TRBD1. With V trimmed by 4 bases and J by 4 bases, 3 bases remained unmatched. CDR1 LGHNT and CDR2 FRNRAP come from the germline V gene. This CDR3 is built from 14 residues. CDR3 region: CASGSGQGNQPQHF. The CDR3 bases are TGTGCTAGTGGTTCCGGACAGGGTAATCAGCCCCAGCATTTT. The complete variable domain, with remaining parts taken from reference TRBV12-5 and TRBJ1-5, reads DARVTQTPRHKVTEMGQEVTMRCQPILGHNTVFWYRQTMMQGLELLAYFRNRAPLDDSGMPKDRFSAEMPDATLATLKIQPSEPRDSAVYFCASGSGQGNQPQHFGDGTRLSIL.

The chain is built from TRBV2 and TRBJ1-1; 7 bases are a match to TRBD1. Germline V lookup: CDR1 SNHLY, CDR2 FYNNEI. V trimming: 1 base; J trimming: 8 bases; junction bases outside the gene matches: 10. CDR3 length: 15 amino acids. CDR3 in amino acids: CASSEGQGEKYEAFF. The DNA for the CDR3 is TGTGCCAGCAGTGAAGGGCAGGGGGAAAAGTACGAAGCTTTCTTT.

The V gene is TRBV18, the J gene TRBJ2-5, with 8 bases fitting TRBD1. CDR1 and CDR2 from the germline V gene are KGHSH and LQKENI. The CDR3 runs 16 residues. The trim removed 6 bases at V and 6 bases at J, leaving 15 bases unmatched. The CDR3 is CASSPEEDREVKTQYF. In DNA, the CDR3 is TGTGCCAGCTCTCCAGAAGAGGACAGGGAGGTAAAGACCCAGTACTTC.

The chain has TRBV29-1 and TRBJ2-1, with D hard to call. This CDR3 contains 14 residues. Trimming stripped 6 bases from V and 0 bases from J, with 12 bases between. Looked up from germline, CDR1 is SQVTM and CDR2 is ANQGSEA. This chain's CDR3 is CSVARRVSYNEQFF. The CDR3 DNA is TGCAGCGTGGCTAGACGAGTCTCCTACAATGAGCAGTTCTTC.